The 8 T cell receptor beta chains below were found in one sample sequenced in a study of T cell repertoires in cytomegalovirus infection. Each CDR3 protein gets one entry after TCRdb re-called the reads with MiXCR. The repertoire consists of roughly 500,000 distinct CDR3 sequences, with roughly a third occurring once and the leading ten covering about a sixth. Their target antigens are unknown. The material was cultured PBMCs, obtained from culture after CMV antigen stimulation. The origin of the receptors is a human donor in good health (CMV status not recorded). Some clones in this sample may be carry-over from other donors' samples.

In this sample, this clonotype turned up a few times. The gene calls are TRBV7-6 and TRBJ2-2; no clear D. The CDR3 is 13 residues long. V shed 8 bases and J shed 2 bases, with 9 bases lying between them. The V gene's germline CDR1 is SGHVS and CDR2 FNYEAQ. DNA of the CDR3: TGTGCCAGCGCCCGCCTAAACACCGGGGAGCTGTTTTTT. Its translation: CASARLNTGELFF.

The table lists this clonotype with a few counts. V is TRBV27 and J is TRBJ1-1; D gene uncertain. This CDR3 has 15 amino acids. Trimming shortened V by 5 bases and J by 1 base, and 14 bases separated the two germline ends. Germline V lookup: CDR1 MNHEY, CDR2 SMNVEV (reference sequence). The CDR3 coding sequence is TGTGCCAGCAGTCCACTATTTCAGGAGAACACTGAAGCTTTCTTT. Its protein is CASSPLFQENTEAFF.

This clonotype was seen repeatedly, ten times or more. CDR3 in DNA: TGTGCCAGCTCACCAAAGGATGTACGGGCCATAGACAATCAGCCCCAGCATTTT. This codes for CASSPKDVRAIDNQPQHF. V is TRBV18 and J is TRBJ1-5; D call uncertain. V dropped 2 bases and J dropped 3 bases, with 20 bases sitting between them. Germline V gives CDR1 KGHSH, CDR2 LQKENI. The CDR3 has 18 residues.

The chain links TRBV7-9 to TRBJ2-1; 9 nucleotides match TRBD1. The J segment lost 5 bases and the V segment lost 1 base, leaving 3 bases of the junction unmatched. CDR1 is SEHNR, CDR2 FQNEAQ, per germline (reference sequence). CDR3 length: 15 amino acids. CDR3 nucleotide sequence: TGTGCCAGCAGCTTAGAACAGGGGGCGAACAATGAGCAGTTCTTC. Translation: CASSLEQGANNEQFF.

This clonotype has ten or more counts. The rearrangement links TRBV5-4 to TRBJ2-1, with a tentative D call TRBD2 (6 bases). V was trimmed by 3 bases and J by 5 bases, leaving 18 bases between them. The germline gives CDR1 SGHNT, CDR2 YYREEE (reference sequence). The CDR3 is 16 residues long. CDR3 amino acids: CASSWAPLARDNEQFF. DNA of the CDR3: TGTGCCAGCAGCTGGGCCCCCCTAGCGCGAGACAATGAGCAGTTCTTC.

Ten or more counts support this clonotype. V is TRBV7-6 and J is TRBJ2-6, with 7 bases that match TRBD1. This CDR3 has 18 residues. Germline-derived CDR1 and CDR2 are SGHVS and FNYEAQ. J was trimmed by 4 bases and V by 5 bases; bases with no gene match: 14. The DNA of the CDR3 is TGTGCCAGCAGCCCACTTAGGGGGCCCACTGACGGGGCCAACGTCCTGACTTTC. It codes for CASSPLRGPTDGANVLTF.

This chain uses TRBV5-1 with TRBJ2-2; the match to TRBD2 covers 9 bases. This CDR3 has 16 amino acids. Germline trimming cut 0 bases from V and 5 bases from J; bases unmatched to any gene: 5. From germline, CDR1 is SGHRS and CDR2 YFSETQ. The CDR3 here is CASSLAQGLATGELFF. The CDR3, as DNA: TGCGCCAGCAGCTTGGCCCAAGGACTAGCGACCGGGGAGCTGTTTTTT.

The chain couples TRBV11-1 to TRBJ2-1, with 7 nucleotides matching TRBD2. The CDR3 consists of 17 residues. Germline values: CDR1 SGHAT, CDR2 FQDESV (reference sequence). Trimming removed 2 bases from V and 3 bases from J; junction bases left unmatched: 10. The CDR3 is CASSLLSIGTIYNEQFF. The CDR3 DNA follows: TGTGCCAGCAGCTTATTATCGATTGGGACTATCTACAATGAGCAGTTCTTC.